The 32 T cell receptor beta chains in this list originate from one sample, sequenced in a study of blood T cell repertoires in COVID-19. Profiling relied on immunoSEQ multiplex PCR, and the TCRdb table lists in-frame clones only, not all of them. The sample yields 100,000 or so clones, approximately 86% seen once. The specimen was peripheral blood. These receptors originate from a man aged 50-60 years with active or convalescent COVID-19.

This clone was observed a single time. V and J are TRBV7-9 and TRBJ1-1; D remains unclear. From germline, CDR1 is SEHNR and CDR2 FQNEAQ (reference sequence). Trimming took 2 bases from V and 3 from J, leaving 10 bases between them. There are 14 residues in the CDR3. This CDR3 reads CASSLSGVYTEAFF. The CDR3 DNA sequence: TGTGCCAGCAGCTTATCCGGGGTCTACACTGAAGCTTTCTTT.

The chain carries TRBV6-4 and TRBJ2-1; 9 bases align to TRBD2. Trimming removed 6 bases from V and 9 bases from J; junction bases left unmatched: 9. The CDR3 length is 14 residues. From germline, CDR1 is MRHNA and CDR2 SNTAGT. CDR3 amino acids: CASRVDIAGAEQFF. DNA for the CDR3: TGTGCCAGCAGAGTGGACATAGCGGGGGCTGAGCAGTTCTTC.

The V gene is TRBV5-1, the J gene TRBJ2-1; 9 nucleotides align to TRBD1. Germline values: CDR1 SGHRS, CDR2 YFSETQ. The V segment lost 2 bases and the J segment 6 bases; nucleotides outside the gene matches: 6. The CDR3 is 15 residues long. In DNA form, the CDR3 reads TGCGCCAGCAGCTTACAGGGGGCGAACTCCAATGAGCAGTTCTTC. Translating it yields CASSLQGANSNEQFF.

Turning to this clone: Distinct nucleotide sequences in the sample also encode this CDR3. The V and J genes are TRBV11-2 and TRBJ2-4; no reliable D call. CDR3 size: 14 residues. The germline V gene encodes CDR1 SGHAT and CDR2 FQNNGV. Trimming removed 4 bases at V and 0 bases at J, with 7 bases between. CDR3 protein: CASSSRLAKNIQYF. The CDR3 DNA sequence: TGTGCCAGCAGCTCCAGACTAGCCAAAAACATTCAGTACTTC.

The chain has TRBV10-3 and TRBJ1-6; no clear D gene. V lost 7 bases to trimming and J lost 3 bases, with 10 bases between them. Germline CDR1 reads ENHRY; CDR2 reads SYGVKD. This CDR3 has 14 residues. The CDR3 protein is CAITSTNYNSPLHF. CDR3 in DNA: TGTGCCATCACCTCGACAAACTATAATTCACCCCTCCACTTT.

The chain carries TRBV5-4 and TRBJ2-1; TRBD2 matches at 13 bases. Trimming cost V 3 bases and J 9 bases; bases outside gene matches: 6. This CDR3 region has 15 residues. Germline V gene data show CDR1 as SGHNT and CDR2 as YYREEE (reference sequence). CDR3 sequence reads: CASSSRTSGGVEQFF. Here the CDR3 DNA reads TGTGCCAGCAGCTCCCGGACTAGCGGGGGAGTTGAGCAGTTCTTC.

This clone was seen once. CDR3 coding DNA: TGTGCCAGCAGTCGTCCGGGGAACGAGCAGTACGTC. It encodes CASSRPGNEQYV. The V and J genes are TRBV7-6 and TRBJ2-7; tentative D call: TRBD2 (5 bases). V dropped 6 bases and J dropped 5 bases, with 11 bases sitting between them. The germline V gene has CDR1 SGHVS and CDR2 FNYEAQ. The CDR3 is made up of 12 amino acids.

This rearrangement joins TRBV28 to TRBJ1-2, with D maybe TRBD1 (5 bases). The CDR3 is made up of 13 amino acids. V was cut by 5 bases and J by 3 bases, with 10 bases left in between. The V gene's germline CDR1 is MDHEN and CDR2 SYDVKM. The CDR3 reads CASSLGTYYGYTF. CDR3 bases: TGTGCCAGCAGTCTCGGGACTTACTATGGCTACACCTTC.

The rearrangement links TRBV5-1 to TRBJ1-1, with TRBD1 identical over 7 bases. Per the germline V gene, CDR1 is SGHRS and CDR2 is YFSETQ. Trimming removed 4 bases from V and 5 bases from J; junction bases left unmatched: 11. This CDR3 spans 15 amino acids. The CDR3 here is CASSEAGQGDTEAFF. The CDR3 DNA is TGCGCCAGCAGCGAGGCGGGGCAGGGGGATACTGAAGCTTTCTTT.

The chain joins TRBV4-1 to TRBJ2-1; D uncertain. In germline, CDR1 is MGHRA, CDR2 YSYEKL. Trimming cost V 9 bases and J 4 bases, with 13 bases left between them. CDR3 length equals 13 residues. The CDR3 DNA reads TGCGCCAGTCGAATGGGCCCATACAATGAGCAGTTCTTC. It specifies CASRMGPYNEQFF.

This clone has a single count. The chain is built from TRBV5-1 and TRBJ2-3; 8 nucleotides match TRBD2. CDR3 length equals 15 residues. Germline trimming cut 0 bases from V and 5 bases from J; bases unmatched to any gene: 5. CDR1 SGHRS and CDR2 YFSETQ come from the germline V gene. The CDR3 DNA follows: TGCGCCAGCAGCTTGGCCTGGCGGGGGGAAGATACGCAGTATTTT. Its protein product is CASSLAWRGEDTQYF.

The chain has TRBV19 and TRBJ1-5; no clear D. The CDR3 consists of 12 residues. The germline V gene encodes CDR1 LNHDA and CDR2 SQIVND (reference sequence). V dropped 8 bases and J dropped 7 bases, with 12 bases sitting between them. The CDR3 region has the DNA TGTGCCAGTCAGAGGACGGGGCAGCCCCAGCATTTT. Translated, it gives CASQRTGQPQHF.

The J gene is TRBJ2-2, the V gene TRBV29-1, with 12 bases identical to TRBD2. Germline V gene sequence: CDR1 SQVTM, CDR2 ANQGSEA. The junction had 6 bases not matched to a gene; V was cut back by 5 bases and J by 5 bases. This CDR3 spans 15 amino acids. CDR3 protein: CSVLRLAGETGELFF. CDR3 bases: TGCAGCGTTCTTAGACTAGCGGGGGAAACCGGGGAGCTGTTTTTT.

CDR3 residues: CSVPPQGPYPPNEAFF. For the CDR3, the DNA is TGCAGCGTCCCGCCACAGGGACCCTACCCCCCCAATGAAGCTTTCTTT. The chain links TRBV29-1 to TRBJ1-1; D might be TRBD1 (6 bases). The CDR3 is made up of 16 amino acids. V lost 6 bases to trimming and J lost 7 bases, with 27 bases between them. Germline lookup yields CDR1 SQVTM and CDR2 ANQGSEA.

The gene calls are TRBV6-2 or TRBV6-3 and TRBJ2-7; 9 nucleotides match TRBD2. With 3 bases clipped from V and 2 bases from J, the junction kept 5 bases outside the gene matches. The CDR3 is made up of 15 amino acids. CDR1 is MNHEY, CDR2 SVGEGT, per germline. The DNA of the CDR3 is TGTGCCAGCAGTTATTCGGCGGGGGGGCCCTACGAGCAGTACTTC. This sequence encodes CASSYSAGGPYEQYF.

This clone showed up just once. The chain has TRBV10-2 and TRBJ2-5, with no clear D. Per the germline V gene, CDR1 is WSHSY and CDR2 is SAAADI. V was trimmed by 0 bases and J by 4 bases, leaving 3 bases between them. This CDR3 spans 12 amino acids. CDR3 sequence: CASSESGETQYF. The CDR3 DNA reads TGCGCCAGCAGTGAGTCCGGAGAGACCCAGTACTTC.

This rearrangement joins TRBV6-1 to TRBJ2-1, with D unresolved. Germline CDR1 reads MNHNS; CDR2 reads SASEGT. V was clipped by 0 bases and J by 7 bases, with 7 bases between them. This CDR3 comprises 13 residues. The CDR3 here is CASSEAGINEQFF. The CDR3 DNA is TGTGCCAGCAGTGAAGCTGGCATAAATGAGCAGTTCTTC.

V is TRBV10-3 and J is TRBJ2-7; D uncertain. Trimming left V 3 bases short and J 3 bases short, with 9 bases between. This CDR3 region has 13 residues. Germline V CDR1 and CDR2: ENHRY, SYGVKD. CDR3 sequence: CAISDVRFYEQYF. CDR3 bases: TGTGCCATCAGTGATGTCAGATTCTACGAGCAGTACTTC.

This chain uses TRBV7-9 with TRBJ2-2; 13 bases are shared with TRBD2. Germline V gene data show CDR1 as SEHNR and CDR2 as FQNEAQ (reference sequence). The ends lost 7 bases at V and 0 bases at J; junction bases unmatched: 5. This CDR3 contains 17 residues. This chain's CDR3 is CASNRLAGGTNTGELFF. The CDR3 bases are TGTGCCAGCAACAGACTAGCGGGGGGAACGAACACCGGGGAGCTGTTTTTT.

This clone was seen only once. The chain uses TRBV10-3 and TRBJ2-2, with 7 bases matching TRBD1. Germline CDR1 and CDR2: ENHRY and SYGVKD. V shed 5 bases, J shed 3 bases, and the junction held 3 bases outside the gene matches. The CDR3 has 14 amino acids. CDR3 amino acids: CAISRGLDTGELFF. The DNA for the CDR3 is TGTGCCATCAGTAGGGGGCTGGACACCGGGGAGCTGTTTTTT.

The rearrangement links TRBV10-3 to TRBJ2-3, with 9 bases lining up with TRBD2. V trimming: 3 bases; J trimming: 5 bases; junction bases outside the gene matches: 6. Germline V gives CDR1 ENHRY, CDR2 SYGVKD. The CDR3 runs 15 residues. The CDR3 sequence is CAISDAGGLGDTQYF. CDR3 DNA sequence: TGTGCCATCAGTGATGCGGGGGGGCTAGGAGATACGCAGTATTTT.

V and J are TRBV4-1 and TRBJ1-2; D perhaps matches TRBD1 (5 bases). The CDR3 length is 16 residues. Germline CDR1 reads MGHRA; CDR2 reads YSYEKL. The V and J ends lost 3 bases and 4 bases respectively, with 18 bases between them. CDR3 DNA sequence: TGCGCCAGCAGCCACGGGGGACTGACAGACGTCTATGGCTACACCTTC. The encoded protein is CASSHGGLTDVYGYTF.

V usage is TRBV6-2 or TRBV6-3 and J usage is TRBJ2-6; tentatively, D is TRBD1 (5 bases). Germline values: CDR1 MNHEY, CDR2 SVGEGT. The CDR3 length is 15 residues. V shed 2 bases and J shed 4 bases, with 9 bases lying between them. In nucleotides, the CDR3 is TGTGCCAGCAGTTACGAAGGGGTCGGGGCCAACGTCCTGACTTTC. It encodes CASSYEGVGANVLTF.

The chain links TRBV19 to TRBJ1-1, with TRBD1 matching 10 bases. V dropped 2 bases and J dropped 1; count of bases not matched to a gene: 7. Germline assignment: CDR1 LNHDA and CDR2 SQIVND (reference sequence). The CDR3 is 17 amino acids. CDR3 loop: CASSIFPGQGRNTEAFF. The DNA of the CDR3 is TGTGCCAGTAGTATATTTCCGGGACAGGGGAGGAACACTGAAGCTTTCTTT.

This chain uses TRBV7-8 with TRBJ2-3; D unresolved. Between the trimmed V and J ends, which lost 5 bases and 0 bases, there was a span of 15 bases. CDR1 is SGHVS and CDR2 is FQNEAQ in the germline V gene. This CDR3 has 16 residues. The CDR3 DNA reads TGTGCCAGCAGCGGGCCGCCGACATCCAGCACAGATACGCAGTATTTT. Its protein is CASSGPPTSSTDTQYF.

CDR3 region: CASSQGGTGNTIYF. The CDR3 region has the DNA TGTGCCAGCAGCCAGGGGGGAACGGGAAACACCATATATTTT. The V gene is TRBV25-1, the J gene TRBJ1-3, with 7 bases matching TRBD1. The CDR3 runs 14 residues. CDR1 and CDR2 from the germline V gene are MGHDK and SYGVNS. The V segment lost 6 bases and the J segment 4 bases; nucleotides outside the gene matches: 6.

In DNA, the CDR3 is TGTGCCAGCAGCTCTGTAGCGGGGGGCACCGGGGAGCTGTTTTTT. Translated: CASSSVAGGTGELFF. The V gene is TRBV11-2, the J gene TRBJ2-2, with TRBD2 identical over 10 bases. This CDR3 region has 15 residues. V was clipped by 4 bases and J by 4 bases; unmatched bases: 3. CDR1 is SGHAT and CDR2 is FQNNGV in the germline V gene.

V usage is TRBV2 and J usage is TRBJ1-5, with D possibly being TRBD1 (5 bases). Germline V gives CDR1 SNHLY, CDR2 FYNNEI. The CDR3 contains 15 residues. Trimming left V 6 bases short and J 7 bases short, with 19 bases between. The CDR3 is CASRGRGVTGQPQHF. The CDR3 nucleotides are TGTGCCAGCAGGGGCCGGGGGGTAACGGGGCAGCCCCAGCATTTT.

The count of this clone is one. The chain couples TRBV5-1 to TRBJ1-5; 10 nucleotides line up with TRBD1. This CDR3 is built from 14 residues. Germline V lookup: CDR1 SGHRS, CDR2 YFSETQ. V was pared by 3 bases and J by 7 bases, with 4 bases of the junction left unmatched. CDR3 amino acids: CASSSGTGEQPQHF. The DNA of the CDR3 is TGCGCCAGCAGCTCCGGGACAGGGGAACAGCCCCAGCATTTT.

This clone was recorded only once. The J gene is TRBJ2-1, the V gene TRBV11-1, with 9 bases aligning to TRBD2. This CDR3 contains 15 residues. Germline values: CDR1 SGHAT, CDR2 FQDESV (reference sequence). The V gene end was trimmed by 6 bases and the J gene end by 7 bases; junction bases not matched to a gene: 10. In nucleotides, the CDR3 is TGTGCCAGCAGGAAAAGCGGGGGGCCACTGAATGAGCAGTTCTTC. Encoded protein: CASRKSGGPLNEQFF.

The genes are TRBV29-1 and TRBJ1-4, with D tentatively TRBD1 (5 bases). Trimming pared 4 bases from V and 4 bases from J, leaving 7 bases between. The CDR3 is made up of 12 amino acids. Germline assignment: CDR1 SQVTM and CDR2 ANQGSEA. The DNA of the CDR3 is TGCAGCGTTGGCCAGGGTAATGAAAAACTGTTTTTT. Translation: CSVGQGNEKLFF.

This chain uses TRBV19 with TRBJ1-5; 7 bases fit TRBD1. Losses at the gene ends were 4 bases for V and 4 bases for J; bases not matched to a gene: 10. The CDR3 runs to 16 residues. From germline, CDR1 is LNHDA and CDR2 SQIVND (reference sequence). This CDR3 reads CASSTKNRDRNQPQHF. CDR3 coding DNA: TGTGCCAGTAGTACCAAGAACCGGGACAGAAATCAGCCCCAGCATTTT.